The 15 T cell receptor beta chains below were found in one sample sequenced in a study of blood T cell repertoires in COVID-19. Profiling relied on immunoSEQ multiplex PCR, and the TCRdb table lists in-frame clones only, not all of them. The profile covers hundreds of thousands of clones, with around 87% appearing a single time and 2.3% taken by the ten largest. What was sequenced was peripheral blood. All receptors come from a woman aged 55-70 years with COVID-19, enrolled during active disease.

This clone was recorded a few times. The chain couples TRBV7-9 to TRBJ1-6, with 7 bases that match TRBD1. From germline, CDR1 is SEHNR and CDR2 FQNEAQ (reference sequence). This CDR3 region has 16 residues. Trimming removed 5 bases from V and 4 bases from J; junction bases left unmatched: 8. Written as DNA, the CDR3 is TGTGCCAGCAGCCCACCTGGGACAGAATATAATTCACCCCTCCACTTT. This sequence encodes CASSPPGTEYNSPLHF.

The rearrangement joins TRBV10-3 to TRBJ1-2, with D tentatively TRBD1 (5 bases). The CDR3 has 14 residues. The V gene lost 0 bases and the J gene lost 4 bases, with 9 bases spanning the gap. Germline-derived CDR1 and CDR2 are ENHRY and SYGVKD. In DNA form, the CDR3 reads TGTGCCATCAGTGAGTCAGGGGCTGGCTATGGCTACACCTTC. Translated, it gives CAISESGAGYGYTF.

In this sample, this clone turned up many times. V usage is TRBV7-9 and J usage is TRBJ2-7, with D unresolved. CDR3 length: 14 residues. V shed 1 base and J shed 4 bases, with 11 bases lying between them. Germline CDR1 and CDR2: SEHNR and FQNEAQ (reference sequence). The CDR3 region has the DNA TGTGCCAGCAGCTTAGTAACGGTGAAGTACGAGCAGTACTTC. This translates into CASSLVTVKYEQYF.

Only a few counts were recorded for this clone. As DNA, the CDR3 is TGCGCCAGCAAAGAAGACAGGGGTTACACCGGGGAGCTGTTTTTT. Residues: CASKEDRGYTGELFF. The chain employs TRBV5-1 and TRBJ2-2, with 8 nucleotides matching TRBD1. Germline V gene data show CDR1 as SGHRS and CDR2 as YFSETQ. V shed 6 bases, J shed 3 bases, and the junction held 7 bases outside the gene matches. This CDR3 has 15 residues.

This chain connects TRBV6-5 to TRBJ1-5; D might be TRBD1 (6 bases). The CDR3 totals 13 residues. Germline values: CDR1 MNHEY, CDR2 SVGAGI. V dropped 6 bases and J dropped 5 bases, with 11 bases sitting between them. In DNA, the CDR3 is TGTGCCAGCAGGCAGGGGAGTCATCAGCCCCAGCATTTT. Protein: CASRQGSHQPQHF.

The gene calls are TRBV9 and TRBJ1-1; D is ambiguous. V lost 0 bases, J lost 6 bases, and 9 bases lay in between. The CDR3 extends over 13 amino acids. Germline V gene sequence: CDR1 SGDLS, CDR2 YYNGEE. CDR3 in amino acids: CASSVEARSEAFF. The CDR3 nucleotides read TGTGCCAGCAGCGTAGAAGCCCGCTCTGAAGCTTTCTTT.

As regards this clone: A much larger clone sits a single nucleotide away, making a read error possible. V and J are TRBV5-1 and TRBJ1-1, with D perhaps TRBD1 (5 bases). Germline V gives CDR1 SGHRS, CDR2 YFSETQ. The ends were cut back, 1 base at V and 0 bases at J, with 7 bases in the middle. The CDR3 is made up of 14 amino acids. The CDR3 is CASSLPGMNTEAFF. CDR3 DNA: TGCGCCAGCAGCTTGCCAGGGATGAACACTGAAGCTTTCTTT.

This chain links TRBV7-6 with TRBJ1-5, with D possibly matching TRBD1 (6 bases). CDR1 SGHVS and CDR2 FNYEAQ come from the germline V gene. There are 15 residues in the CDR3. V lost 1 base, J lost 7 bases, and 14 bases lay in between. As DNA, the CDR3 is TGTGCCAGCAGCTTAGGGGCAGGGGTCTGGCAGCCCCAGCATTTT. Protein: CASSLGAGVWQPQHF.

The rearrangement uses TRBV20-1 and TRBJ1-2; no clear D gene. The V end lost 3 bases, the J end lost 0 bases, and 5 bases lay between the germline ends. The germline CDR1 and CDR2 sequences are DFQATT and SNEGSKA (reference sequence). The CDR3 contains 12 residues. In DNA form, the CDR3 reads TGCAGTGCTAGTTCGGCTAACTATGGCTACACCTTC. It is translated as CSASSANYGYTF.

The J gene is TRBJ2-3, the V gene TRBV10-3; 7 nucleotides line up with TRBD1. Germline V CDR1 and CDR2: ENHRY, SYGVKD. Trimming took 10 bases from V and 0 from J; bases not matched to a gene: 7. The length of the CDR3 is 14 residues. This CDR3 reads CATRGQSSTDTQYF. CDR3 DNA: TGTGCCACACGGGGACAGTCTAGCACAGATACGCAGTATTTT.

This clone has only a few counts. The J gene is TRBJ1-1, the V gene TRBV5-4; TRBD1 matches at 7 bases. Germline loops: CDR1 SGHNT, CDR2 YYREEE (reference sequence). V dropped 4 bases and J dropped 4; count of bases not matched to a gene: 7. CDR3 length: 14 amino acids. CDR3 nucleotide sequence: TGTGCCAGCAGCCGGGACAGAGGTGTCACTGAAGCTTTCTTT. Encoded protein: CASSRDRGVTEAFF. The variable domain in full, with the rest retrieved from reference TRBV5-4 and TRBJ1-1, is ETGVTQSPTHLIKTRGQQVTLRCSSQSGHNTVSWYQQALGQGPQFIFQYYREEENGRGNFPPRFSGLQFPNYSSELNVNALELDDSALYLCASSRDRGVTEAFFGQGTRLTVV.

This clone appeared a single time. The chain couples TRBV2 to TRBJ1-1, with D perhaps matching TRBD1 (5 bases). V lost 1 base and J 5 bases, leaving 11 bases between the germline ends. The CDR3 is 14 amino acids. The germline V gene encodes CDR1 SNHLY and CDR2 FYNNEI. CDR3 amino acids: CASSEVLRGTEAFF. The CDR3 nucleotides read TGTGCCAGCAGTGAAGTCCTTAGGGGAACTGAAGCTTTCTTT.

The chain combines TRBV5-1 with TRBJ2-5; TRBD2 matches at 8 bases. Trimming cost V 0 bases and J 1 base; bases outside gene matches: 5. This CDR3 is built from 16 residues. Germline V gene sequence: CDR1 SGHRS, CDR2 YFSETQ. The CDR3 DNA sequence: TGCGCCAGCAGCTTGGATAGCGGGGCTCCCCAAGAGACCCAGTACTTC. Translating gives CASSLDSGAPQETQYF.

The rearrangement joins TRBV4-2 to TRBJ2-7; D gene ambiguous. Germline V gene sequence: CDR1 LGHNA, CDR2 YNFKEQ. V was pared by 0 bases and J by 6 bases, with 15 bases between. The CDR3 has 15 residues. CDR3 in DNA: TGTGCCAGCAGCCAAGATAGATCTAGGATCGGCGAGCAGTACTTC. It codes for CASSQDRSRIGEQYF.

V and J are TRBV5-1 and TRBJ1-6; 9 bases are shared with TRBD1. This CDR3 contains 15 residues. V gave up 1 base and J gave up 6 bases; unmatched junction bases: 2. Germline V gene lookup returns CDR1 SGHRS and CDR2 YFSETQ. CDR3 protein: CASSLTGGSNSPLHF. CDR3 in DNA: TGCGCCAGCAGCTTGACAGGGGGCTCTAATTCACCCCTCCACTTT.